Listed here is a single T cell receptor (beta chain). Its antigen is as yet unknown. This entry belongs to a study of T cell clones after liver transplantation. Findings and caveats of the study: Post-transplant, graft-donor-reactive CD4 TCRbeta sequences in blood dropped significantly in most of the 8 subjects.

The assay was immunoSEQ multiplex PCR, and TCRdb's table has in-frame clones only and misses some. Counted here are approximately 65,000 clones, approximately 92% occurring once; the ten biggest clones make up over 0.9%. Deletions cut 2 bases from V and 6 bases from J, with 8 bases between. Per germline, CDR1 MNHNY and CDR2 SVGAGI (reference sequence). CDR3 length: 12 amino acids. This TCR derives from a human patient who received a liver transplant. The graft donor may have contributed some T cells. The chain carries TRBV6-6 and TRBJ2-7; D is unresolved. Sample: CD4+ T cells from blood, taken about 27 months after liver transplant. This chain's CDR3 is CASSYRTGEQYF. The CDR3 bases are TGTGCCAGCAGTTACCGGACGGGCGAGCAGTACTTC.